A selection of T cell receptor beta chains follows, all from one sample in a study of regulatory T cells in long-lasting Graves disease. Via MiXCR, TCRdb re-called the multiplex PCR reads, giving one row per CDR3 protein. The sample lists 450,000 to 500,000 distinct CDR3 sequences; about a sixth were seen once. A further study also used this sample, focusing on T cells in Graves' hyperthyroidism and ophthalmopathy.

The starting material was peripheral blood mononuclear cells (PBMCs), obtained at new diagnosis, from a patient treated with antithyroid drugs. These receptors were obtained from a man aged 35 to 55 with Graves disease. Each CDR3 is given with its conserved first and last residue. The D gene is left open where the match is weak. Size values are once, few and many counts, or a class for expanded clones, and some rows have none.

CDR3nt: TGTGCCAGCAGCCCCACGACATTTACAACTAATGAAAAACTGTTTTTT
CDR3aa: CASSPTTFTTNEKLFF
abundance: -
d_gene: -
v_gene: TRBV7-9
len: 16
j_gene: TRBJ1-4

CDR3nt: TGCGCCAGCAGCTTGATGTCAGGGGGGTACAATGAGCAGTTCTTC
CDR3aa: CASSLMSGGYNEQFF
abundance: few
d_gene: -
v_gene: TRBV5-1
len: 15
j_gene: TRBJ2-1

CDR3nt: TGTGCCAGCGGCGTAAGCTACACCGGGGAGCTGTTTTTT
CDR3aa: CASGVSYTGELFF
abundance: -
d_gene: -
v_gene: TRBV9
len: 13
j_gene: TRBJ2-2

CDR3nt: TGCAGTGCTAGAGATCACGCGGGAGGGCCTCAAGAGACCCAGTACTTC
CDR3aa: CSARDHAGGPQETQYF
abundance: many
d_gene: TRBD2
v_gene: TRBV20-1
len: 16
j_gene: TRBJ2-5

CDR3nt: TGTGCCAGCAGTCTAGCAGGGGCGAACACTGAAGCTTTCTTT
CDR3aa: CASSLAGANTEAFF
abundance: many
d_gene: -
v_gene: TRBV28
len: 14
j_gene: TRBJ1-1

CDR3nt: TGTGCCAGCAGCCCCGCAGGGACTGGCTACACCTTC
CDR3aa: CASSPAGTGYTF
abundance: many
d_gene: -
v_gene: TRBV12-3/TRBV12-4
len: 12
j_gene: TRBJ1-2

CDR3nt: TGTGCCACCAGCCCCGAACGAGCGATGAACACTGAAGCTTTCTTT
CDR3aa: CATSPERAMNTEAFF
abundance: many
d_gene: -
v_gene: TRBV15
len: 15
j_gene: TRBJ1-1

CDR3nt: TGTGCCAGCAGAGCCTCGTCGGGAGCATCCTACAATGAGCAGTTCTTC
CDR3aa: CASRASSGASYNEQFF
abundance: few
d_gene: -
v_gene: TRBV12-3/TRBV12-4
len: 16
j_gene: TRBJ2-1

CDR3nt: TGTGCCACCAGTGATTCTCGCCCAAGCAAGCTAAATGAGCAGTTCTTC
CDR3aa: CATSDSRPSKLNEQFF
abundance: many
d_gene: -
v_gene: TRBV24-1
len: 16
j_gene: TRBJ2-1

CDR3nt: TGTGCCAGCAGGCACAGCCGCTCTGGAAACACCATATATTTT
CDR3aa: CASRHSRSGNTIYF
abundance: few
d_gene: -
v_gene: TRBV7-9
len: 14
j_gene: TRBJ1-3

CDR3nt: TGTGCCAGTAGTATAGGATTCGGGCCCTACGAGCAGTACTTC
CDR3aa: CASSIGFGPYEQYF
abundance: few
d_gene: -
v_gene: TRBV19
len: 14
j_gene: TRBJ2-7

CDR3nt: TGCGCCAGCACAACATCTGATGGGGCCAACGTCCTGACTTTC
CDR3aa: CASTTSDGANVLTF
abundance: few
d_gene: -
v_gene: TRBV5-1
len: 14
j_gene: TRBJ2-6

CDR3nt: TGTGCCAGCAGCCAAGGGGGTCGACAGGCCGGTCATTTT
CDR3aa: CASSQGGRQAGHF
abundance: many
d_gene: -
v_gene: TRBV3-1
len: 13
j_gene: TRBJ1-4

CDR3nt: TGTGCCAGCAGTCTGTTAGATAGCAATCAGCCCCAGCATTTT
CDR3aa: CASSLLDSNQPQHF
abundance: many
d_gene: -
v_gene: TRBV28
len: 14
j_gene: TRBJ1-5

CDR3nt: TGTGCCAGCAGAAGAGGTGCAACTAATGAAAAACTGTTTTTT
CDR3aa: CASRRGATNEKLFF
abundance: many
d_gene: -
v_gene: TRBV28
len: 14
j_gene: TRBJ1-4

CDR3nt: TGTGCCAGACGCGAAATATCGTTCTTGGGGTTTGACGAGCAGTTCTTC
CDR3aa: CARREISFLGFDEQFF
abundance: -
d_gene: -
v_gene: TRBV19
len: 16
j_gene: TRBJ2-1

CDR3nt: TGTGCCAGCAGGGAAACTGGAAGTGCTGAAGCTTTCTTT
CDR3aa: CASRETGSAEAFF
abundance: -
d_gene: -
v_gene: TRBV2
len: 13
j_gene: TRBJ1-1

CDR3nt: TGTGCCAGCAGAACGGGACTCCCCACCGGGGAGCTGTTTTTT
CDR3aa: CASRTGLPTGELFF
abundance: -
d_gene: -
v_gene: TRBV6-1
len: 14
j_gene: TRBJ2-2

CDR3nt: TGTGCCAGCAGCATGGGGAGAGGTCAACTAGCGGGAGTTAGCCACGAGCAGTACTTC
CDR3aa: CASSMGRGQLAGVSHEQYF
abundance: few
d_gene: TRBD2
v_gene: TRBV7-9
len: 19
j_gene: TRBJ2-7

CDR3nt: TGCAGTGCTACGACTAAAGGACAGGGGTCCCACGAGCAGTACTTC
CDR3aa: CSATTKGQGSHEQYF
abundance: -
d_gene: TRBD1
v_gene: TRBV20-1
len: 15
j_gene: TRBJ2-7

CDR3nt: TGCAGCGTAACTAGCGGGAGGGCCGGTTCCTACAATGAGCAGTTCTTC
CDR3aa: CSVTSGRAGSYNEQFF
abundance: -
d_gene: TRBD2
v_gene: TRBV29-1
len: 16
j_gene: TRBJ2-1

CDR3nt: TGTGCCAGCAGCTTAGTCGGCGCAGGGGGAGATTTTGAGACCCAGTACTTC
CDR3aa: CASSLVGAGGDFETQYF
abundance: many
d_gene: TRBD1
v_gene: TRBV7-6
len: 17
j_gene: TRBJ2-5

CDR3nt: TGTGCCAGCAGCCCATGGACAGGGCCCACCGGGGAGCTGTTTTTT
CDR3aa: CASSPWTGPTGELFF
abundance: many
d_gene: TRBD1
v_gene: TRBV11-2
len: 15
j_gene: TRBJ2-2

CDR3nt: TGTGCCAGCAGTGACCAATTAATCACAATCGGAAAACTGTTTTTT
CDR3aa: CASSDQLITIGKLFF
abundance: many
d_gene: -
v_gene: TRBV2
len: 15
j_gene: TRBJ1-4

CDR3nt: TGTGCCAGCAGCCTAACGGGACGGCAGACTGAAAAACTGTTTTTT
CDR3aa: CASSLTGRQTEKLFF
abundance: -
d_gene: -
v_gene: TRBV4-2
len: 15
j_gene: TRBJ1-4

CDR3nt: TGTGCCAGCAGTTCTGTCGGGGAGACCCAGTACTTC
CDR3aa: CASSSVGETQYF
abundance: many
d_gene: -
v_gene: TRBV28
len: 12
j_gene: TRBJ2-5

CDR3nt: TGTGCCAGCAGCCTGGGACAGGAAGGCTCCTATGGCTACACCTTC
CDR3aa: CASSLGQEGSYGYTF
abundance: -
d_gene: TRBD1
v_gene: TRBV5-4
len: 15
j_gene: TRBJ1-2

CDR3nt: TGCAGTGCTAGAAGAAACGGGGCCTCAGCCAAAAACATTCAGTACTTC
CDR3aa: CSARRNGASAKNIQYF
abundance: few
d_gene: -
v_gene: TRBV20-1
len: 16
j_gene: TRBJ2-4

CDR3nt: TGTGCCAGCAGGCGGCGACAGGGGGACACTGAAGCTTTCTTT
CDR3aa: CASRRRQGDTEAFF
abundance: many
d_gene: TRBD1
v_gene: TRBV27
len: 14
j_gene: TRBJ1-1

CDR3nt: TGTGCCATCAGTGAGTCTCCGCCAAAGAACACCGGGGAGCTGTTTTTT
CDR3aa: CAISESPPKNTGELFF
abundance: few
d_gene: -
v_gene: TRBV10-3
len: 16
j_gene: TRBJ2-2

CDR3nt: TGTGCCAGCAGCCAAGTCGGGACTAGCTCCTACAATGAGCAGTTCTTC
CDR3aa: CASSQVGTSSYNEQFF
abundance: -
d_gene: TRBD2
v_gene: TRBV3-1
len: 16
j_gene: TRBJ2-1

CDR3nt: TGTGCCAGCAGCCAAGAGGCGGGAGGTTCAGAGACCCAGTACTTC
CDR3aa: CASSQEAGGSETQYF
abundance: many
d_gene: TRBD2
v_gene: TRBV3-1
len: 15
j_gene: TRBJ2-5

CDR3nt: TGTGCCAGCAGCTCGTGGGGCGGGAATTCAAGACCCGCCACAGATACGCAGTATTTT
CDR3aa: CASSSWGGNSRPATDTQYF
abundance: many
d_gene: -
v_gene: TRBV7-9
len: 19
j_gene: TRBJ2-3

CDR3nt: TGCGCCAGCAGCTTGGAACAGGCCCGAGAGACCCAGTACTTC
CDR3aa: CASSLEQARETQYF
abundance: many
d_gene: -
v_gene: TRBV5-1
len: 14
j_gene: TRBJ2-5

CDR3nt: TGTGCCAGCTCACCTACTAGCGGGAGTACTGAGCAGTTCTTC
CDR3aa: CASSPTSGSTEQFF
abundance: many
d_gene: TRBD2
v_gene: TRBV18
len: 14
j_gene: TRBJ2-1

CDR3nt: TGTGCCAGCAGTTTAGCCGGGACAGGCACAGATACGCAGTATTTT
CDR3aa: CASSLAGTGTDTQYF
abundance: many
d_gene: TRBD1
v_gene: TRBV5-1
len: 15
j_gene: TRBJ2-3

CDR3nt: TGTGCCATCCGGGGGCAGGAGGGGACCGGGGAGCTGTTTTTT
CDR3aa: CAIRGQEGTGELFF
abundance: -
d_gene: -
v_gene: TRBV10-3
len: 14
j_gene: TRBJ2-2